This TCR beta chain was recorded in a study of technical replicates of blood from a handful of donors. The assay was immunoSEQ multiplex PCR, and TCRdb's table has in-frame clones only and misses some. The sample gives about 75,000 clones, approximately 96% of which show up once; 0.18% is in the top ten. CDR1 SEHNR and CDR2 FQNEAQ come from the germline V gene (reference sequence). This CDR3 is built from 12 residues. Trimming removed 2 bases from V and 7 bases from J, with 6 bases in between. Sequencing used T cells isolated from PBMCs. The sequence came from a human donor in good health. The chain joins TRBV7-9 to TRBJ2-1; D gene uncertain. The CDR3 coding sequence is TGTGCCAGCAGCTTAACAGTAAATGAGCAGTTCTTC. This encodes CASSLTVNEQFF.